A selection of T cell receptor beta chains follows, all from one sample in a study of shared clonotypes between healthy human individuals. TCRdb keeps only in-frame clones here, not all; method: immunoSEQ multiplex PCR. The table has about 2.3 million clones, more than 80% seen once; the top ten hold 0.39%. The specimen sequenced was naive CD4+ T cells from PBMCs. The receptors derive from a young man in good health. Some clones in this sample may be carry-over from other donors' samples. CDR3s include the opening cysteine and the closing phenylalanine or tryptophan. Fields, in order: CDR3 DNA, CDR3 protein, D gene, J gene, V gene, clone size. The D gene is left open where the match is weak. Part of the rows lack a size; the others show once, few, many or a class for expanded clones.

DNA: TGCGCCAGCAGCTTGGGACAGGGCTCAACTAATGAAAAACTGTTTTTT; CDR3: CASSLGQGSTNEKLFF; D: TRBD1; J: TRBJ1-4; V: TRBV5-1; size: few
DNA: TGTGCCAGTAGTATGGCCCGACTAGCTTCGAATGAGCAGTTCTTC; CDR3: CASSMARLASNEQFF; D: TRBD2; J: TRBJ2-1; V: TRBV19; size: -
DNA: TGTGCCAGCCCTCCCCCGGGGGACAGGGAAGAGACCCAGTACTTC; CDR3: CASPPPGDREETQYF; D: TRBD1; J: TRBJ2-5; V: TRBV6-1; size: once
DNA: TGTGCCAGCAGCGGGGACAGGAACAATGAGCAGTTCTTC; CDR3: CASSGDRNNEQFF; D: TRBD1; J: TRBJ2-1; V: TRBV5-4; size: -
DNA: TGTGCCAGCAGTTTACGGGACAGGGGGTACAATGAGCAGTTCTTC; CDR3: CASSLRDRGYNEQFF; D: TRBD1; J: TRBJ2-1; V: TRBV28; size: -
DNA: TGTGCCAGCAGGGAGACAGGGAACTACGAGCAGTACTTC; CDR3: CASRETGNYEQYF; D: TRBD1; J: TRBJ2-7; V: TRBV6-1; size: -
DNA: TGTGCCAGCAGTGAGCCCTCCCAGGCAGGAACTAACTATGGCTACACCTTC; CDR3: CASSEPSQAGTNYGYTF; D: -; J: TRBJ1-2; V: TRBV25-1; size: -
DNA: TGTGCCAGCAGCTTAACAGGCCTACCGGGGCAAGAGACCCAGTACTTC; CDR3: CASSLTGLPGQETQYF; D: -; J: TRBJ2-5; V: TRBV7-3; size: -
DNA: TGTGCCAGCAGCGTAACCAGCGGGGGGATCTACAATGAGCAGTTCTTC; CDR3: CASSVTSGGIYNEQFF; D: TRBD2; J: TRBJ2-1; V: TRBV9; size: -
DNA: TGCGCCAGCAGTGAATTAGGGAACACCGGGGAGCTGTTTTTT; CDR3: CASSELGNTGELFF; D: -; J: TRBJ2-2; V: TRBV10-1; size: -
DNA: TGTGCCATGAAGGAAGCGGGGGACTCCTACGAGCAGTACTTC; CDR3: CAMKEAGDSYEQYF; D: TRBD2; J: TRBJ2-7; V: TRBV10-3; size: -
DNA: TGTGCCAGCAGCCTTAACAGGGGCTACTACGAGCAGTACTTC; CDR3: CASSLNRGYYEQYF; D: TRBD1; J: TRBJ2-7; V: TRBV28; size: once
DNA: TGTGCCAGCAGCTTGACGGAGAAATGGGACTATGGCTACACCTTC; CDR3: CASSLTEKWDYGYTF; D: -; J: TRBJ1-2; V: TRBV7-9; size: once
DNA: TGTGCCAGAAGAGGGGGGACCGGGGAGCTGTTTTTT; CDR3: CARRGGTGELFF; D: -; J: TRBJ2-2; V: TRBV21-1; size: -
DNA: TGTGCCAGCTCACGGGGGCGCCCTGATGAGCAGTTCTTC; CDR3: CASSRGRPDEQFF; D: -; J: TRBJ2-1; V: TRBV6-5; size: -
DNA: TGTGCCAGCAGCGTAAACGCGCCTCCCACTGAGCAGTTCTTC; CDR3: CASSVNAPPTEQFF; D: -; J: TRBJ2-1; V: TRBV9; size: -
DNA: TGCGCCAGCAGCCCCTTCACGAACTACGAGCAGTACTTC; CDR3: CASSPFTNYEQYF; D: -; J: TRBJ2-7; V: TRBV4-1; size: once
DNA: TGCGCCAGCAGCCAAGCCCATTTACAGGGAACCGGGGAGCTGTTTTTT; CDR3: CASSQAHLQGTGELFF; D: -; J: TRBJ2-2; V: TRBV4-1; size: once
DNA: TGTGCCAGTAGTATGCGTGGGACAGGTACCCTCTCTGGGGCCAACGTCCTGACTTTC; CDR3: CASSMRGTGTLSGANVLTF; D: TRBD1; J: TRBJ2-6; V: TRBV19; size: -
DNA: TGTGCCAGCAGTCCGGGACAGGGTGAAGCTTTCTTT; CDR3: CASSPGQGEAFF; D: TRBD1; J: TRBJ1-1; V: TRBV28; size: -
DNA: TGTGCCAGCAGTTTAAACGATGAGCAGTTCTTC; CDR3: CASSLNDEQFF; D: -; J: TRBJ2-1; V: TRBV28; size: -
DNA: TGCGCCAGCAGCTTGCGGGGAGCGGACTATGGCTACACCTTC; CDR3: CASSLRGADYGYTF; D: -; J: TRBJ1-2; V: TRBV5-1; size: -
DNA: TGTGCCAGTAGTATCGGAAGAGAGTACGAGCAGTACTTC; CDR3: CASSIGREYEQYF; D: -; J: TRBJ2-7; V: TRBV19; size: -
DNA: TGTGCCACCAGGACTTCACCAGCCACCGGGGAGCTGTTTTTT; CDR3: CATRTSPATGELFF; D: -; J: TRBJ2-2; V: TRBV7-2; size: -
DNA: TGTGCCAGCAGTTACTCGGGAAGCCAAGAGACCCAGTACTTC; CDR3: CASSYSGSQETQYF; D: -; J: TRBJ2-5; V: TRBV6-5; size: -
DNA: TGTGCCAGCAGTTCTAAGGAGGATAGCAATCAGCCCCAGCATTTT; CDR3: CASSSKEDSNQPQHF; D: -; J: TRBJ1-5; V: TRBV6-5; size: -
DNA: TGTGCCAGCAGCGGGGACAGGGTCCGGGATGAGCAGTTCTTC; CDR3: CASSGDRVRDEQFF; D: TRBD1; J: TRBJ2-1; V: TRBV7-8; size: -
DNA: TGTGCCAGCAGAACCGACAGGGGGATTGACGAGCAGTACTTC; CDR3: CASRTDRGIDEQYF; D: TRBD1; J: TRBJ2-7; V: TRBV2; size: -
DNA: TGTGCCAGCAGGGAGGACAGGGTAAGGGGTGAAGCTTTCTTT; CDR3: CASREDRVRGEAFF; D: TRBD1; J: TRBJ1-1; V: TRBV28; size: -
DNA: TGTGCCAGCAGTGTACTCAGGAACACCGGGGAGCTGTTTTTT; CDR3: CASSVLRNTGELFF; D: -; J: TRBJ2-2; V: TRBV6-1; size: -
DNA: TGTGCCAGCAGCCGGAGAGGACGCGATCAGCCCCAGCATTTT; CDR3: CASSRRGRDQPQHF; D: -; J: TRBJ1-5; V: TRBV16; size: -